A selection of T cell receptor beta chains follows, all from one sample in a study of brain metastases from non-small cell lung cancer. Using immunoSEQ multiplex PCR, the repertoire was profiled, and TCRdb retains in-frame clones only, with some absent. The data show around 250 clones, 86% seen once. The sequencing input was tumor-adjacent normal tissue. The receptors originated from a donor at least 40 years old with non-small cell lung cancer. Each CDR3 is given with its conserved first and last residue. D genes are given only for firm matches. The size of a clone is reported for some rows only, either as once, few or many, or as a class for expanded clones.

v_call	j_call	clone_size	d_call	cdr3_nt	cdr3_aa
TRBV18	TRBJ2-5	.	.	TGTGCCAGCTCACCAGCCCTTCAAGAGACCCAGTACTTC	CASSPALQETQYF
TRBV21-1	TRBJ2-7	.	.	TGTGCTAGCAGCATGGTCCGGGAACAGGGCTCCTACGAGCAGTACTTC	CASSMVREQGSYEQYF
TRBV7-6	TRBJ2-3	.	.	TGTGCCAGCAGCTTAGAGGAAGATACGCAGTATTTT	CASSLEEDTQYF
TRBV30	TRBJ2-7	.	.	TGTGCCTGGAGTGAAATAGGGGTCGAGCAGTACTTC	CAWSEIGVEQYF
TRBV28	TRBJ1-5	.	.	TGTGCCAGCACCCGTAGTAGGAATCAGCCCCAGCATTTT	CASTRSRNQPQHF
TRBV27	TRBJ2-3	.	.	TGTACCAGCAGTTTAAGCGACACAGATACGCAGTATTTT	CTSSLSDTDTQYF
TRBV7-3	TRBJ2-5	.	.	TGTGCCAGCAGCTTAGCCAGACAAGAGACCCAGTACTTC	CASSLARQETQYF
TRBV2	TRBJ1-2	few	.	TGTGCCAGCAGTCAAAATGCGGACAACTATGGCTACACCTTC	CASSQNADNYGYTF
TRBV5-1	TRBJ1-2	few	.	TGCGCCAGCAGCCCGGATTTGGGGTCACGGTTGGGTGGCTACACCTTC	CASSPDLGSRLGGYTF
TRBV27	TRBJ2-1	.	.	TGTGCCAGCGGACTCTTCGGCTCCTACAATGAGCAGTTCTTC	CASGLFGSYNEQFF
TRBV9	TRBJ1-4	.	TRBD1	TGTGCCAGCAGCGTTGGACAGGGGGTGGAAAAACTGTTTTTT	CASSVGQGVEKLFF
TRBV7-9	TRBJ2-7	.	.	TGTGCCAGCAGCTCCACCACCAACGAGCAGTACTTC	CASSSTTNEQYF
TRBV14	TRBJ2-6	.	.	TGTGCCAGCAGCCACCCCCACGGTCCGGGGGCCAACGTCCTGACTTTC	CASSHPHGPGANVLTF
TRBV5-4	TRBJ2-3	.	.	TGTGCCAGCAGCTTGGATAAGCTCGGTACGCAGTATTTT	CASSLDKLGTQYF
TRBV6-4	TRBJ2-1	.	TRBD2	TGTGCCAGCAGTGCCGGGGCGGGGGGATACAATGAGCAGTTCTTC	CASSAGAGGYNEQFF
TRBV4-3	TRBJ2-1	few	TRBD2	TGCGCCAGCAGCCAAGATGAGCGGGAGGCGACTTACAATGAGCAGTTCTTC	CASSQDEREATYNEQFF